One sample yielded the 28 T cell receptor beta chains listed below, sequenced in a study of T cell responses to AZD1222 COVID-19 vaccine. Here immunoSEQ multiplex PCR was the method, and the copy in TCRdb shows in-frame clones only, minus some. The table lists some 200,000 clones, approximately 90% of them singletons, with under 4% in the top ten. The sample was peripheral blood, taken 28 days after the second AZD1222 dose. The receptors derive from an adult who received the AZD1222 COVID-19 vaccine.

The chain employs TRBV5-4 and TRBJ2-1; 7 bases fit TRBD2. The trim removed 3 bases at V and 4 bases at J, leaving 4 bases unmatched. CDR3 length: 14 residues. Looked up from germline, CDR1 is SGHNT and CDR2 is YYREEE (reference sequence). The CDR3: CASSSGLVYNEQFF. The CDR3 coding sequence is TGTGCCAGCAGCTCAGGACTAGTATACAATGAGCAGTTCTTC.

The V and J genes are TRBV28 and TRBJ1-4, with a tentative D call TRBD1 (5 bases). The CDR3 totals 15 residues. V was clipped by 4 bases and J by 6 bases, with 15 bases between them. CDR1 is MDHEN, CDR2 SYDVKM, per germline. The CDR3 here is CASSSLGALDEKLFF. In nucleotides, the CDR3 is TGTGCCAGCAGTTCCCTCGGGGCCTTGGATGAAAAACTGTTTTTT. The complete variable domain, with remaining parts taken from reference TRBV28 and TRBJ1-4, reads DVKVTQSSRYLVKRTGEKVFLECVQDMDHENMFWYRQDPGLGLRLIYFSYDVKMKEKGDIPEGYSVSREKKERFSLILESASTNQTSMYLCASSSLGALDEKLFFGSGTQLSVL.

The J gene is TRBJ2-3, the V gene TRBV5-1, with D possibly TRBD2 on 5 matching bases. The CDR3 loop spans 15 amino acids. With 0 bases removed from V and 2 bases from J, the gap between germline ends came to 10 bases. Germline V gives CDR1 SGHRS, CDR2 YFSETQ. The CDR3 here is CASSLGLLVTDTQYF. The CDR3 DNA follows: TGCGCCAGCAGCTTGGGACTACTAGTCACAGATACGCAGTATTTT.

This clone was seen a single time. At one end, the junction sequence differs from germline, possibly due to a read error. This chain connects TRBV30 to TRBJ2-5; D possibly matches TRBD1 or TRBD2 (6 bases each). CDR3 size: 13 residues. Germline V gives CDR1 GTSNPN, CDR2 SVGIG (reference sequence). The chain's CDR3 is CARSEGGQETQYF. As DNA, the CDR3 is TGTGCCCGGAGCGAGGGGGGCCAAGAGACCCAGTACTTC.

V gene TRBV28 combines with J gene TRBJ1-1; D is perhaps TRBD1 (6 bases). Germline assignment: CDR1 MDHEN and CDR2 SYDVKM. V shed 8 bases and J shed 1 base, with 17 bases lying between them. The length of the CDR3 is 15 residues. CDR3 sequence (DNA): TGTGCCAGCCTCCTCGGGGGCGCAGGGAACACTGAAGCTTTCTTT. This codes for CASLLGGAGNTEAFF.

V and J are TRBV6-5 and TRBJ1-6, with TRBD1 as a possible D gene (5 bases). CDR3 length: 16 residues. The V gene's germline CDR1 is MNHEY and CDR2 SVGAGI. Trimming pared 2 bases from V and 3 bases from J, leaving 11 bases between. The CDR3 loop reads CASSYGETVYNSPLHF. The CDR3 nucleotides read TGTGCCAGCAGTTACGGAGAGACAGTCTATAATTCACCCCTCCACTTT.

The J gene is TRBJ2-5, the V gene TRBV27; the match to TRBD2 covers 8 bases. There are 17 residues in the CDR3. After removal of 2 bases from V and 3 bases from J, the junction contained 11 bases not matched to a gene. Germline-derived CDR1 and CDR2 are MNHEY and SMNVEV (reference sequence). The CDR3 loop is CASSLRAGGGVKETQYF. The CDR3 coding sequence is TGTGCCAGCAGTTTAAGGGCGGGAGGAGGAGTAAAAGAGACCCAGTACTTC.

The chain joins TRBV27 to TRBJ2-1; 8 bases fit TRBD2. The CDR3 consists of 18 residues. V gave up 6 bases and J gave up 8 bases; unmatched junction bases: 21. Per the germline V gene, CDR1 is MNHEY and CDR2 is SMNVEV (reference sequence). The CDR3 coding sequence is TGTGCCAGCAGCTCGGCTGAAAGCGGGAGTGCATTTTCCGATGAGCAGTTCTTC. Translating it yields CASSSAESGSAFSDEQFF.

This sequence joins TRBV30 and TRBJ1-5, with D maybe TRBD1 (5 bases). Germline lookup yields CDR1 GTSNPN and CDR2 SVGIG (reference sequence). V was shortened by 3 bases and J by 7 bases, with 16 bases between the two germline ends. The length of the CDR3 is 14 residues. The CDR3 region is CAWSPGGTEQPQHF. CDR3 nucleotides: TGTGCCTGGAGCCCGGGAGGGACGGAGCAGCCCCAGCATTTT.

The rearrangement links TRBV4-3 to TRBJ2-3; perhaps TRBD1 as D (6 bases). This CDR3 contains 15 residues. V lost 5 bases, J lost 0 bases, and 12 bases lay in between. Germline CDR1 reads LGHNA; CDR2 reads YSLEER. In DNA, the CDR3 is TGCGCCAGCAGCGCCCTGGGACAAAGCACAGATACGCAGTATTTT. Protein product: CASSALGQSTDTQYF.

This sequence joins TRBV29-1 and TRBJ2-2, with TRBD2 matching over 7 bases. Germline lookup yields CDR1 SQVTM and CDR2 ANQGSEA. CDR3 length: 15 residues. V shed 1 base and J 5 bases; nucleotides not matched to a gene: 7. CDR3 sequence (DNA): TGCAGCGTTGAAGTCGGGCGGGAGAGGACCGGGGAGCTGTTTTTT. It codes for CSVEVGRERTGELFF.

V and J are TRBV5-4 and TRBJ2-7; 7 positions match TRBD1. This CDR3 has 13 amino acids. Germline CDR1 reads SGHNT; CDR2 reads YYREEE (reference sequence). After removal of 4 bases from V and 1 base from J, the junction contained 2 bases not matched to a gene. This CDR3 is CASSLGQSYEQYF. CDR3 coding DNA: TGTGCCAGCAGCCTGGGACAGTCCTACGAGCAGTACTTC.

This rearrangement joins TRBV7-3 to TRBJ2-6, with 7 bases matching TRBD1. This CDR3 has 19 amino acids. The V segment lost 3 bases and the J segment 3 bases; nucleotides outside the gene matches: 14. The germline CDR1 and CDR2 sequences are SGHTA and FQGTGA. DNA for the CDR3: TGTGCCAGCAGCTTGACAGGGTATGAGGGCCTCTTTGGGGCCAACGTCCTGACTTTC. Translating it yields CASSLTGYEGLFGANVLTF.

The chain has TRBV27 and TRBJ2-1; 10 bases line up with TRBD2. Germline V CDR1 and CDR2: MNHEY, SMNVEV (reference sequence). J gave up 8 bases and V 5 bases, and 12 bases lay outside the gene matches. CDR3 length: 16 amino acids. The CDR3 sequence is CASSTLGASGSHEQFF. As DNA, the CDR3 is TGTGCCAGCAGTACCCTAGGGGCTAGCGGGAGCCATGAGCAGTTCTTC.

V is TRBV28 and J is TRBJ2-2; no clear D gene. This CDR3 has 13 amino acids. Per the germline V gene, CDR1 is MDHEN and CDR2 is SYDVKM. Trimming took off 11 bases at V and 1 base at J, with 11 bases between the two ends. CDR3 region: CAGWGKNTGELFF. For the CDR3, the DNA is TGTGCCGGGTGGGGAAAGAACACCGGGGAGCTGTTTTTT.

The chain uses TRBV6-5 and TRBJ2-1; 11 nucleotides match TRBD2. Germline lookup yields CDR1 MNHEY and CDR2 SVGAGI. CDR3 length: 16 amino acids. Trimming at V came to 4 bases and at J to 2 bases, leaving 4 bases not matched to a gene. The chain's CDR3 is CASSSSGLAAYNEQFF. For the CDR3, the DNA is TGTGCCAGCAGTTCCTCGGGACTAGCGGCCTACAATGAGCAGTTCTTC.

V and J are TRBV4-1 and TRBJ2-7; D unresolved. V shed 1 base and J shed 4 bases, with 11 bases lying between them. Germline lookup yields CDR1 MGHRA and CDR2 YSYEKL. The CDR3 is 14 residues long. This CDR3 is CASSQGNSGYEQYF. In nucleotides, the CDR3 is TGCGCCAGCAGCCAAGGAAATTCAGGTTACGAGCAGTACTTC.

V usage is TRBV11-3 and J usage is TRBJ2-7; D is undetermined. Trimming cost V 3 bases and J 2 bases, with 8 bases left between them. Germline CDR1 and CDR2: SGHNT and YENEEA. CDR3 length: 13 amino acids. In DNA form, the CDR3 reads TGTGCCAGCAGCTTCGGGCCCGCCTACGAGCAGTACTTC. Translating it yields CASSFGPAYEQYF.

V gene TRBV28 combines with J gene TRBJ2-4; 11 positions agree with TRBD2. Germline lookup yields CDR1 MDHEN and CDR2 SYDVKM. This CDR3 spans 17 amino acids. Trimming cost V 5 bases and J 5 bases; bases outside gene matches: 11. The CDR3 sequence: CASSRLGTSGRENIQYF. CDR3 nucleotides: TGTGCCAGCAGTCGCCTCGGGACTAGCGGCCGAGAAAACATTCAGTACTTC.

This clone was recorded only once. CDR3 sequence (DNA): TGCGCCAGCAGTCTCCGCAGTTACAGGAGCCGGTCCCAAGAGACCCAGTACTTC. This gives the protein CASSLRSYRSRSQETQYF. The V gene is TRBV23-1, the J gene TRBJ2-5; a weak D match, TRBD1 (5 bases). TRBV23-1 qualifies as an ORF whose function is uncertain. CDR3 size: 18 residues. Trimming pared 4 bases from V and 1 base from J, leaving 22 bases between.

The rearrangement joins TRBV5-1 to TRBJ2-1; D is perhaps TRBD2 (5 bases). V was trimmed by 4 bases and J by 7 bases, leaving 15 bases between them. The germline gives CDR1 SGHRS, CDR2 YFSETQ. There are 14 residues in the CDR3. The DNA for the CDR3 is TGCGCCAGCAGCAACCAGGCGGGCTGGAATGAGCAGTTCTTC. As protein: CASSNQAGWNEQFF.

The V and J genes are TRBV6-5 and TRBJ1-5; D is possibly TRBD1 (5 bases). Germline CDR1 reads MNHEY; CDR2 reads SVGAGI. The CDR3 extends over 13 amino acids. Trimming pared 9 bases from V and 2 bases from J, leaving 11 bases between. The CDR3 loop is CASHPGGNQPQHF. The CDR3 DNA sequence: TGTGCCAGTCACCCGGGGGGCAATCAGCCCCAGCATTTT.

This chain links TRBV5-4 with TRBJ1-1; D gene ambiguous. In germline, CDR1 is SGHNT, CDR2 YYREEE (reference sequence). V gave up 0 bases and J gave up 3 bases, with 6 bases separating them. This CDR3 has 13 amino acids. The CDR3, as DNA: TGTGCCAGCAGCTTGGACGGCTACACTGAAGCTTTCTTT. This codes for CASSLDGYTEAFF.

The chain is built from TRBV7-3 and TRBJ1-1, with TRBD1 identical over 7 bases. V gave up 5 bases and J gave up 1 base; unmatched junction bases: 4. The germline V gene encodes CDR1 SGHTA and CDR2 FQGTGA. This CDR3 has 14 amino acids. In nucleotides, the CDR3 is TGTGCCAGCAGCCGTGGGACAGAGAACACTGAAGCTTTCTTT. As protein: CASSRGTENTEAFF.

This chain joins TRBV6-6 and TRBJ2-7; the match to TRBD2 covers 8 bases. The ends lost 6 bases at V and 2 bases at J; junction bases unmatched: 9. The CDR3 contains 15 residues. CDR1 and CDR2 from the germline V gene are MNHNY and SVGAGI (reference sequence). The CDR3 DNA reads TGTGCCAGCAGCTCCTGGGGGCGGGGGGCCTACGAGCAGTACTTC. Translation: CASSSWGRGAYEQYF.

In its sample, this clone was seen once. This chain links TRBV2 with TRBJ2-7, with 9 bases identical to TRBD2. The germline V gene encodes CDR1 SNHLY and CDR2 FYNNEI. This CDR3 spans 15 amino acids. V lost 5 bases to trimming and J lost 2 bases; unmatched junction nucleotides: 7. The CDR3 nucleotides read TGTGCCAGCAGTACCCTCGCGGGGGGGACCTACGAGCAGTACTTC. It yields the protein CASSTLAGGTYEQYF.

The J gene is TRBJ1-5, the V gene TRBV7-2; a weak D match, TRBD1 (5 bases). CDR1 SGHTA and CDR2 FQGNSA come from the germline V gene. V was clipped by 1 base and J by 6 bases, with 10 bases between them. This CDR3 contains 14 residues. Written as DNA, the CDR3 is TGTGCCAGCAGCTTAGGGGGGACGGTTCAGCCCCAGCATTTT. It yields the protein CASSLGGTVQPQHF.

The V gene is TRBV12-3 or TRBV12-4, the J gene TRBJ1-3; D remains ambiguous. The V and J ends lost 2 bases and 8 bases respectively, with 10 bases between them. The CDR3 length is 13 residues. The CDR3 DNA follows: TGTGCCAGCAGTTTATCGGGGTCCCACACCATATATTTT. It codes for CASSLSGSHTIYF.